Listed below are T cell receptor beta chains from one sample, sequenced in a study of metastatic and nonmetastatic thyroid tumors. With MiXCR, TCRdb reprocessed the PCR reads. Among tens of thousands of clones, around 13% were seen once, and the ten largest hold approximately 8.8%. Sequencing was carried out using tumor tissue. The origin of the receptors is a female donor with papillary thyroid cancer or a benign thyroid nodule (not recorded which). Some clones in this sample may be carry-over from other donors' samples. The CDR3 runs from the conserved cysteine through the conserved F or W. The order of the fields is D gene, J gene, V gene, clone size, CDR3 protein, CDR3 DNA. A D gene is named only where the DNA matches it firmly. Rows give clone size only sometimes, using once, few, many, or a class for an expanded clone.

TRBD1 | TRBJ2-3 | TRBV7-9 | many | CASRGTGVDTQYF | TGTGCCAGCAGGGGGACAGGGGTAGATACGCAGTATTTT
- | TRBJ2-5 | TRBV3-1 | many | CASSPSRETQYF | TGTGCCAGCAGCCCGAGCCGGGAGACCCAGTACTTC
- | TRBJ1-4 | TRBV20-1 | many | CSAISQGTNEKLFF | TGCAGTGCTATCTCGCAGGGCACTAATGAAAAACTGTTTTTT
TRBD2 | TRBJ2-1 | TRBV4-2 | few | CASSQAPGLAIDNEQFF | TGTGCCAGCAGCCAAGCCCCGGGACTAGCAATCGACAATGAGCAGTTCTTC
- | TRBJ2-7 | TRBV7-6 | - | CASSLGTRTSGEQYF | TGTGCCAGCAGCTTAGGGACAAGGACTTCTGGGGAGCAGTACTTC
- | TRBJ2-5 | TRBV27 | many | CASSFFGETQYF | TGTGCCAGCAGTTTTTTTGGCGAGACCCAGTACTTC
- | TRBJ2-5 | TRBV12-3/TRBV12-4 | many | CASTLPRTGETQYF | TGTGCCAGCACCCTCCCCCGGACTGGGGAGACCCAGTACTTC
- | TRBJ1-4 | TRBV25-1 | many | CASTFGRGEKLFF | TGTGCCAGCACATTTGGGAGGGGTGAAAAACTGTTTTTT
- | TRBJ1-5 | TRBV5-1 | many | CASSLGGRRQPQHF | TGCGCCAGCAGCTTGGGGGGACGTCGTCAGCCCCAGCATTTT
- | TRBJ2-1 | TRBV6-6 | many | CASSLHPRDLKFNEQFF | TGTGCCAGCAGCCTGCATCCTCGGGACCTCAAGTTCAATGAGCAGTTCTTC
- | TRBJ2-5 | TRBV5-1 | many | CASSLSLTHQETQYF | TGCGCCAGCAGCTTGTCCCTAACACATCAAGAGACCCAGTACTTC
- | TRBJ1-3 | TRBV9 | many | CASSPSGTGNTIYF | TGTGCCAGCAGCCCCTCGGGTACTGGAAACACCATATATTTT
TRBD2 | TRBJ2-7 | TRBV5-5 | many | CASSPPLAGAGEQYF | TGTGCCAGCAGCCCCCCTCTAGCGGGAGCCGGGGAGCAGTACTTC
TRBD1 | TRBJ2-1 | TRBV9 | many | CASSAPGTGGKNEQFF | TGTGCCAGCAGCGCACCCGGGACAGGGGGTAAAAATGAGCAGTTCTTC
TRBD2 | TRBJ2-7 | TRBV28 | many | CASTTGGRGSYEQYF | TGTGCCAGTACCACGGGGGGGCGGGGATCCTACGAGCAGTACTTC
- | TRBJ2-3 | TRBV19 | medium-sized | CASSILPGTDTQYF | TGTGCCAGTAGTATACTCCCGGGCACAGATACGCAGTATTTT
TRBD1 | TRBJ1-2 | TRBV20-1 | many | CSARALTGGSGYTF | TGCAGTGCTAGAGCGCTGACAGGGGGCTCTGGCTACACCTTC
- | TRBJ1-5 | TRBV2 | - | CASRRGWDHPQHF | TGTGCCAGCAGGCGGGGTTGGGATCATCCCCAGCATTTT
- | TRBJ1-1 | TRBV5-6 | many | CASSLSRNTEAFF | TGTGCCAGCAGCTTGTCCAGGAACACTGAAGCTTTCTTT
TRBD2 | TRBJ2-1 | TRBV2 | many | CASKGGTSSYNEQFF | TGTGCCAGCAAGGGCGGGACTAGCTCCTACAATGAGCAGTTCTTC
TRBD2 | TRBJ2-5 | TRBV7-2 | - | CASTRTSGNTGETQYF | TGTGCCAGCACCCGGACTAGCGGTAACACTGGCGAGACCCAGTACTTC
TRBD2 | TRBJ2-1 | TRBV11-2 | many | CASSLDPAGAYNEQFF | TGTGCCAGCAGCTTAGATCCAGCGGGGGCCTACAATGAGCAGTTCTTC
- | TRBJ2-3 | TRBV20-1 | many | CSATRASDFTDTQYF | TGCAGTGCCACGAGGGCTAGCGACTTCACAGATACGCAGTATTTT
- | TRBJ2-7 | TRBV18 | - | CASSLTGGDYEQYF | TGTGCCAGCTCATTGACAGGCGGAGACTACGAGCAGTACTTC
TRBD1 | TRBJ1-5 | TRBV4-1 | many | CASSQGYGQGSQPQHF | TGCGCCAGCAGCCAAGGGTATGGACAGGGTAGTCAGCCCCAGCATTTT
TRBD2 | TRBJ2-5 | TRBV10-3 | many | CAISEAGRGGETQYF | TGTGCCATCAGTGAAGCGGGGAGGGGTGGCGAGACCCAGTACTTC
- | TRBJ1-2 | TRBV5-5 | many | CASSLYASGAAYGYTF | TGTGCCAGCAGCTTGTACGCTTCAGGGGCGGCCTATGGCTACACCTTC
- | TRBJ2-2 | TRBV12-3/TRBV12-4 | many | CASRPARWQNTGELFF | TGTGCCAGCCGACCTGCGCGGTGGCAGAACACCGGGGAGCTGTTTTTT
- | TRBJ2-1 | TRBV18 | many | CASSPEAGGRNEQFF | TGTGCCAGCTCACCAGAGGCAGGAGGGCGAAATGAGCAGTTCTTC
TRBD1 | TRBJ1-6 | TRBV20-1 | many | CSGSRDRVDSPLHF | TGCAGTGGATCGAGGGACAGGGTCGATTCACCCCTCCACTTT
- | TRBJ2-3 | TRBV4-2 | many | CASSQESSPRTDTQYF | TGTGCCAGCAGCCAAGAGAGTAGCCCCCGCACAGATACGCAGTATTTT
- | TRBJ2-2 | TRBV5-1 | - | CASSLSLSGEPVELFF | TGCGCCAGCAGCTTGAGCCTATCGGGGGAACCCGTGGAGCTGTTTTTT
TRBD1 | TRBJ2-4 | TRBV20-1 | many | CSAPPRGQGVDIQYF | TGCAGTGCGCCACCGAGAGGACAGGGGGTCGACATTCAGTACTTC
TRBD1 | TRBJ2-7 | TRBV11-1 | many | CASSFQPTGKGYEQYF | TGTGCCAGCAGTTTTCAACCGACAGGGAAAGGGTACGAGCAGTACTTC
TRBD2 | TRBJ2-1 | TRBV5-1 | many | CASSNPTSGGGGQFF | TGCGCCAGCAGCAACCCGACTAGCGGGGGGGGAGGGCAGTTCTTC
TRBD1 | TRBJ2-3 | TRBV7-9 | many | CASSLRDRGLTDTQYF | TGTGCCAGCAGCCTCAGGGACAGGGGCTTAACAGATACGCAGTATTTT
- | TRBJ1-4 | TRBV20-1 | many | CSAREGGVNEKLFF | TGCAGTGCTAGAGAGGGGGGGGTTAATGAAAAACTGTTTTTT
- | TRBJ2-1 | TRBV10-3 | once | CAISEPCGRERSSYNEQFF | TGTGCCATCAGTGAGCCATGTGGACGCGAGCGGAGCTCCTACAATGAGCAGTTCTTC
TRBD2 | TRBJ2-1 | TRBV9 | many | CASSPFYPGLADNEQFF | TGTGCCAGCAGCCCCTTCTACCCGGGACTAGCGGACAATGAGCAGTTCTTC
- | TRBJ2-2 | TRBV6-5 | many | CASSYSTSGELFF | TGTGCCAGCAGTTACTCTACTTCAGGGGAGCTGTTTTTT
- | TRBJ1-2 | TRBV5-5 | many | CASSATTAGGGYTF | TGTGCCAGCAGCGCAACTACGGCCGGTGGTGGCTACACCTTC
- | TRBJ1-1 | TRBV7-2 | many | CASSQHRTTEAFF | TGTGCCAGCAGCCAACATAGAACCACTGAAGCTTTCTTT